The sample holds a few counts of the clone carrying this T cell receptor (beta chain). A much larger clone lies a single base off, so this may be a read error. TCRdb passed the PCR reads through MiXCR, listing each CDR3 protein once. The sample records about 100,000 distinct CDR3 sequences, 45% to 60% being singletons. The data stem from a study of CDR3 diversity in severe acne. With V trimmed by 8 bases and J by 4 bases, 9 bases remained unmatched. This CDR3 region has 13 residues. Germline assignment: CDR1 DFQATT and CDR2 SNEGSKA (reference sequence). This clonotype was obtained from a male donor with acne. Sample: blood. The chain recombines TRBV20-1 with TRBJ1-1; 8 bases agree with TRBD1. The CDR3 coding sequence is TGCAGTACTCAAACAGGGGGAGGCACTGAAGCTTTCTTT. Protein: CSTQTGGGTEAFF.